This T cell receptor (beta chain) emerged from a study of human T cells and chemical hapten exposure. As for time point: pre-sensitization, week 0. The treatment here: therapeutic diphenylcyclopropenone sensitization with weekly scalp DPC. Blood was collected ahead of every patch test applied. Germline assignment: CDR1 MNHEY and CDR2 SVGEGT. This CDR3 region has 14 residues. The germline V and J ends were trimmed by 0 bases and 8 bases, with 14 bases remaining between them. Authors' data handling: Per sample, the median was 95,638 TCRs, with values from approximately 25,000 to 650,000. TCRdb re-called the RACE reads through MiXCR, storing one row per CDR3 protein. TCRdb, not the original authors, processed these V and J calls. The repertoire holds around 260,000 distinct CDR3 sequences, with over 8% as singletons. This clonotype appeared a few times.

This sample comprised whole blood, obtained in connection with sensitization to the hapten diphenylcyclopropenone (DPC). This chain joins TRBV6-2 or TRBV6-3 and TRBJ2-7, with D perhaps TRBD2 (6 bases). This clonotype originated in a woman aged 40 to 49 with alopecia areata. Some clones in this sample may be carry-over from other donors' samples. The CDR3 reads CASSYSTYGGKQYF. The CDR3 DNA reads TGTGCCAGCAGTTACTCAACCTACGGGGGAAAGCAGTACTTC.